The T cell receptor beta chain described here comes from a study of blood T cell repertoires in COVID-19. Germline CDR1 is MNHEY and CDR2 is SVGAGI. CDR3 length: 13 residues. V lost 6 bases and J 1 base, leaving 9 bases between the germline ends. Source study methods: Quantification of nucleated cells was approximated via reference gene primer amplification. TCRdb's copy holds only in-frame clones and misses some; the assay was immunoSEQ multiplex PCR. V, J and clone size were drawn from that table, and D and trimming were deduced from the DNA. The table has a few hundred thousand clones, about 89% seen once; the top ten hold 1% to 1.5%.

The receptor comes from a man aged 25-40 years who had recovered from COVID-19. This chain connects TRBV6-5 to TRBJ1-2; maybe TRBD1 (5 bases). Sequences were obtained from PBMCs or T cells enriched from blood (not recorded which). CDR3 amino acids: CASRIDSNYGYTF. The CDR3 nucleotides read TGTGCCAGCAGGATCGACAGTAACTATGGCTACACCTTC.